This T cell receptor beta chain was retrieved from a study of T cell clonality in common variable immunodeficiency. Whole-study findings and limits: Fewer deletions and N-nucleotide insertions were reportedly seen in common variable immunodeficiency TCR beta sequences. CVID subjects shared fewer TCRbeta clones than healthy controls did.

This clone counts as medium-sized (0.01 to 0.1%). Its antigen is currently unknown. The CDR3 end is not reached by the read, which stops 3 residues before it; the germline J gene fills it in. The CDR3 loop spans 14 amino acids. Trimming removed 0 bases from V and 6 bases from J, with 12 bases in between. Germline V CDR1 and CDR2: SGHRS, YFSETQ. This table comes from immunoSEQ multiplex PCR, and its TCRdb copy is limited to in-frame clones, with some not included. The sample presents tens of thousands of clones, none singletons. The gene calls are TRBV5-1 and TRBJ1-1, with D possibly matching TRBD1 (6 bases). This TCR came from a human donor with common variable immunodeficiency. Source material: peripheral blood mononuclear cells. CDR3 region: CASSLEDSRSEAFF. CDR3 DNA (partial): TGCGCCAGCAGCTTGGAGGACAGTCGATCTGAA.